This TCR beta chain was obtained from a study of T-cell memory formation after mild COVID-19. As for the study in general: The two donors had largely donor-specific TCR clusters. Points from the study as a whole: Confirmation was lacking for SARS-CoV-2 specificity of second-wave clones that peaked on day 37. Clones that shrank (day 15 to 85) were balanced CD4/CD8, whereas later expanders leaned CD4+.

This clonotype was seen more than once but under ten times. Its matching antigen is unknown. This may come from a read error, since a much larger clone is one base off. TCRalpha and TCRbeta libraries used 5'RACE with constant-segment primers and UMIs. One entry per CDR3 protein, called by TCRdb with MiXCR from the 5' RACE reads. The table lists just over 350,000 distinct CDR3 sequences, over 13% of them singletons. The CDR3 extends over 16 amino acids. The V and J ends lost 0 bases and 7 bases, in that order; junction bases with no gene match: 9. Looked up from germline, CDR1 is SGHKS and CDR2 is YYEKEE (reference sequence).

The receptor's source is a man in his late teens or twenties who had mild COVID-19 (a few samples of this study predate the infection). Cell type and time point are not known. Sequencing used PBMCs or a T cell subset sorted from them (not recorded which). This chain uses TRBV5-5 with TRBJ2-3; 9 bases are shared with TRBD2. CDR3 region: CASSLEAGGWTYTQYF. For the CDR3, the DNA is TGTGCCAGCAGCTTGGAAGCGGGGGGCTGGACTTATACGCAGTATTTT.